One and the same sample provided the 21 T cell receptor beta chains below, sequenced in a study of shared clonotypes between healthy human individuals (dated by TCRdb to 2020 to 2021). Library method: the immunoSEQ multiplex PCR assay. TCRdb re-hosts the immuneACCESS table, in-frame sequences only. Its copies lack some clones; in the studies checked, an unresolved V gene accounts for under half of them, and the cause for the rest is not known. Present in this sample are roughly 1 million clones, approximately 78% of which were seen just once. Under 0.65% of the sample goes to the ten largest clones. The sample was memory CD4+ T cells from PBMCs. This specimen's cell subset or site label, interpreted: CD45RA-negative fraction. These receptors all come from a man between 18 and 29 years old in good health. Some clones in this sample may be carry-over from other donors' samples.

A remark on this clone: The junction departs from germline at one end; a sequencing error may be responsible. The genes are TRBV2 and TRBJ1-2, with D uncertain. This CDR3 comprises 11 residues. CDR1 is SNHLY and CDR2 is FYNNEI in the germline V gene. The CDR3 region is CASTPNFGYTF. CDR3 nucleotides: TGTGCCAGCACACCAAACTTTGGCTACACCTTC.

This sequence joins TRBV2 and TRBJ1-1; D not certain. Per the germline V gene, CDR1 is SNHLY and CDR2 is FYNNEI. This CDR3 is built from 11 residues. Trimming left V 8 bases short and J 8 bases short, with 12 bases between. The DNA for the CDR3 is TGTGCCAGCTGGATAGGCAGGGAAGCTTTCTTT. Translated: CASWIGREAFF.

V and J are TRBV5-6 and TRBJ2-6, with D tentatively TRBD1 or TRBD2 (5 bases each). V dropped 1 base and J dropped 2 bases, with 13 bases sitting between them. CDR1 is SGHDT, CDR2 YYEEEE, per germline. The CDR3 runs to 17 residues. CDR3 protein: CASSLYRGDPGANVLTF. The CDR3 DNA is TGTGCCAGCAGCTTGTATCGGGGCGATCCTGGGGCCAACGTCCTGACTTTC. Full variable domain (missing parts from reference TRBV5-6 and TRBJ2-6): DAGVTQSPTHLIKTRGQQVTLRCSPKSGHDTVSWYQQALGQGPQFIFQYYEEEERQRGNFPDRFSGHQFPNYSSELNVNALLLGDSALYLCASSLYRGDPGANVLTFGAGSRLTVL.

The V gene is TRBV6-5, the J gene TRBJ2-5; 7 positions agree with TRBD2. From germline, CDR1 is MNHEY and CDR2 SVGAGI. V shed 1 base, J shed 1 base, and the junction held 6 bases outside the gene matches. CDR3 length: 16 amino acids. DNA of the CDR3: TGTGCCAGCAGTTACTTAATTGGGGGGGGCCAAGAGACCCAGTACTTC. This gives the protein CASSYLIGGGQETQYF.

This chain uses TRBV7-9 with TRBJ2-3, with 8 bases matching TRBD1. The J segment lost 4 bases and the V segment lost 3 bases, leaving 12 bases of the junction unmatched. Germline V gives CDR1 SEHNR, CDR2 FQNEAQ (reference sequence). This CDR3 comprises 17 residues. The CDR3 sequence is CASSFTVRTGKADTQYF. CDR3 DNA: TGTGCCAGCAGCTTTACCGTGAGGACAGGGAAGGCAGATACGCAGTATTTT.

The J gene is TRBJ2-7, the V gene TRBV6-1; D is ambiguous. Germline V gene data show CDR1 as MNHNS and CDR2 as SASEGT. V lost 0 bases and J lost 0, with 9 bases in between. CDR3 size: 15 residues. The DNA of the CDR3 is TGTGCCAGCAGTGAAGCTACAGCCCTCTCCTACGAGCAGTACTTC. This encodes CASSEATALSYEQYF.

The J gene is TRBJ2-7, the V gene TRBV23-1, with D maybe TRBD1 (6 bases). TRBV23-1 is an open reading frame, and its role is uncertain. Trimming removed 7 bases at V and 0 bases at J, with 10 bases between. The length of the CDR3 is 13 residues. CDR3 sequence (DNA): TGCGCCAGCACCAGACAGGCCTCCTACGAGCAGTACTTC. Its translation is CASTRQASYEQYF.

This clone has just one count. The rearrangement uses TRBV30 and TRBJ1-2; 8 nucleotides match TRBD1. This CDR3 comprises 13 residues. Looked up from germline, CDR1 is GTSNPN and CDR2 is SVGIG (reference sequence). The trim removed 3 bases at V and 3 bases at J, leaving 3 bases unmatched. CDR3 sequence: CAWSRGRDYGYTF. The CDR3 nucleotides are TGTGCCTGGAGCAGGGGGCGAGACTATGGCTACACCTTC.

The chain links TRBV11-2 to TRBJ2-1; TRBD1 might be the D (6 bases). V dropped 6 bases and J dropped 9 bases, with 15 bases sitting between them. The CDR3 loop spans 13 amino acids. Germline V gives CDR1 SGHAT, CDR2 FQNNGV. CDR3 residues: CASSRGQTGEQFF. The CDR3, as DNA: TGTGCCAGCAGTAGAGGCCAGACAGGTGAGCAGTTCTTC.

V is TRBV11-2 and J is TRBJ2-2, with D perhaps TRBD2 (5 bases). Trimming shortened V by 5 bases and J by 0 bases, and 13 bases separated the two germline ends. Germline V gene sequence: CDR1 SGHAT, CDR2 FQNNGV. The CDR3 contains 16 residues. CDR3 DNA: TGTGCCAGCAGCCGGACTGGTGCGGCGAACACCGGGGAGCTGTTTTTT. Its protein is CASSRTGAANTGELFF. The entire variable domain, with the rest obtained from reference TRBV11-2 and TRBJ2-2, is as follows: EAGVAQSPRYKIIEKRQSVAFWCNPISGHATLYWYQQILGQGPKLLIQFQNNGVVDDSQLPKDRFSAERLKGVDSTLKIQPAKLEDSAVYLCASSRTGAANTGELFFGEGSRLTVL.

The chain carries TRBV4-1 and TRBJ1-2, with D unresolved. There are 14 residues in the CDR3. The V end lost 1 base, the J end lost 4 bases, and 10 bases lay between the germline ends. In germline, CDR1 is MGHRA, CDR2 YSYEKL. CDR3 coding DNA: TGCGCCAGCAGCCAAGGATTGGTCAGCTATGGCTACACCTTC. It specifies CASSQGLVSYGYTF.

In its sample, this clone was seen many times. The CDR3, as DNA: TGTGCCAGCAGGGCGGGGGGCTCCGGGGAGCTGTTTTTT. The encoded protein is CASRAGGSGELFF. V usage is TRBV27 and J usage is TRBJ2-2, with 8 nucleotides matching TRBD2. The V gene end was trimmed by 6 bases and the J gene end by 6 bases; junction bases not matched to a gene: 3. This CDR3 region has 13 residues. The germline V gene encodes CDR1 MNHEY and CDR2 SMNVEV (reference sequence).

The V call is TRBV28, the J call TRBJ1-1; the D gene is possibly TRBD1 (6 bases). V was trimmed by 6 bases and J by 3 bases, leaving 14 bases between them. Germline-derived CDR1 and CDR2 are MDHEN and SYDVKM. The CDR3 is made up of 14 amino acids. CDR3 nucleotides: TGTGCCAGCAGAACAGGGTTGGTTGACACTGAAGCTTTCTTT. Translating gives CASRTGLVDTEAFF.

V is TRBV6-1 and J is TRBJ2-2, with 7 bases lining up with TRBD1. The V segment lost 6 bases and the J segment 1 base; nucleotides outside the gene matches: 2. This CDR3 contains 14 residues. The germline V gene has CDR1 MNHNS and CDR2 SASEGT. The CDR3: CASRGDRNTGELFF. CDR3 bases: TGTGCCAGCAGGGGGGACAGGAACACCGGGGAGCTGTTTTTT.

This clone was seen many times. The genes are TRBV28 and TRBJ1-4; 7 bases match TRBD1. The length of the CDR3 is 14 residues. From germline, CDR1 is MDHEN and CDR2 SYDVKM. Germline trimming cut 8 bases from V and 3 bases from J; bases unmatched to any gene: 6. CDR3 bases: TGTGCCAGCGCACAGGGGCATTCTAATGAAAAACTGTTTTTT. It encodes CASAQGHSNEKLFF.

J is TRBJ1-4 and V is TRBV7-8; perhaps TRBD1 as D (6 bases). Germline CDR1 reads SGHVS; CDR2 reads FQNEAQ. CDR3 length: 15 residues. Trimming took 5 bases from V and 5 from J, leaving 15 bases between them. CDR3 DNA sequence: TGTGCCAGCAGCCCCAGGGGCATGGGGAATGAAAAACTGTTTTTT. Its protein product is CASSPRGMGNEKLFF.

This clone was counted between two and nine times. The same CDR3 arises from other DNA sequences in this sample as well. The V call is TRBV9, the J call TRBJ1-1; maybe TRBD1 (5 bases). Trimming removed 2 bases from V and 2 bases from J, with 7 bases in between. CDR3 length: 13 amino acids. CDR1 SGDLS and CDR2 YYNGEE come from the germline V gene. CDR3 sequence: CASSVGHNTEAFF. The CDR3 DNA is TGTGCCAGCAGCGTCGGACATAACACTGAAGCTTTCTTT.

V usage is TRBV7-9 and J usage is TRBJ1-1, with D hard to call. Germline V lookup: CDR1 SEHNR, CDR2 FQNEAQ (reference sequence). The V end was cut by 4 bases, the J end by 7 bases, with 10 bases between. The CDR3 runs 12 residues. For the CDR3, the DNA is TGTGCCAGCAGCTGGGCCCGGGATGAAGCTTTCTTT. This translates into CASSWARDEAFF.

The CDR3 region is CASSGRSYEQYF. The CDR3 DNA reads as TGTGCCAGCAGTGGGCGCTCCTACGAGCAGTACTTC. V gene TRBV6-6 combines with J gene TRBJ2-7; no reliable D call. The CDR3 extends over 12 amino acids. Trimming removed 5 bases at V and 0 bases at J, with 5 bases between. Germline-derived CDR1 and CDR2 are MNHNY and SVGAGI (reference sequence).

The V gene is TRBV11-1, the J gene TRBJ2-7, with unresolved D. This CDR3 has 13 amino acids. The germline V and J ends were trimmed by 2 bases and 0 bases, with 5 bases remaining between them. In germline, CDR1 is SGHAT, CDR2 FQDESV (reference sequence). The CDR3: CASSLFGSYEQYF. DNA of the CDR3: TGTGCCAGCAGCTTATTCGGCTCCTACGAGCAGTACTTC.

The CDR3 spells CASNNQAGVGGYTF. The CDR3 DNA is TGTGCCAGCAACAACCAGGCCGGGGTCGGAGGCTACACCTTC. The chain couples TRBV6-5 to TRBJ1-2; unclear D gene. Between the trimmed V and J ends, which lost 7 bases and 8 bases, there was a span of 20 bases. Germline CDR1 and CDR2: MNHEY and SVGAGI. The CDR3 has 14 residues.